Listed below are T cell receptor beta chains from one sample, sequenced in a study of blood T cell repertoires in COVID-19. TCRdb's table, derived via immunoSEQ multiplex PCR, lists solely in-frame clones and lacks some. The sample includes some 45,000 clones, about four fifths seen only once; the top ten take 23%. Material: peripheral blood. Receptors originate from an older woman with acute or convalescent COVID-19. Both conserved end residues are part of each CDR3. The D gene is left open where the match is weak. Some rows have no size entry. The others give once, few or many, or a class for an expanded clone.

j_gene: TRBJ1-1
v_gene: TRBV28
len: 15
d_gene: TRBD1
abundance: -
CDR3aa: CASSPRDRQNTEAFF
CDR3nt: TGTGCCAGCAGTCCCCGGGACAGGCAGAACACTGAAGCTTTCTTT

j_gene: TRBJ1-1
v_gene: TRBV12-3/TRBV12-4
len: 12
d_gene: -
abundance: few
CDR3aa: CASSSRDWEAFF
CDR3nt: TGTGCCAGCAGCAGCCGGGACTGGGAAGCTTTCTTT

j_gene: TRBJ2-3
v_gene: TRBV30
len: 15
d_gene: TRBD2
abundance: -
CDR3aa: CAWSRLAGVRDTQYF
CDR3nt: TGTGCCTGGAGTAGGTTAGCGGGCGTCCGGGATACGCAGTATTTT

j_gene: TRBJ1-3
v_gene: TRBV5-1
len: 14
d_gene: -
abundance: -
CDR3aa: CASSPVPGGNTIYF
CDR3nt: TGCGCCAGCAGCCCCGTCCCAGGGGGAAACACCATATATTTT

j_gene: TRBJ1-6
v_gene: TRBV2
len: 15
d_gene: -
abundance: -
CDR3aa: CASSPSGVVGSPLHF
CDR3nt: TGTGCCAGCAGTCCATCGGGAGTTGTGGGTTCACCCCTCCACTTT

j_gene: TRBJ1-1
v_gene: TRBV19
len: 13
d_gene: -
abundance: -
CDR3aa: CASRQALNTEAFF
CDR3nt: TGTGCCAGTAGACAGGCCCTGAACACTGAAGCTTTCTTT

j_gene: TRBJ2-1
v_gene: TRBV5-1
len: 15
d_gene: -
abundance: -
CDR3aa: CASSLGGTEHNEQFF
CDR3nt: TGCGCCAGCAGCCTCGGCGGGACAGAACACAATGAGCAGTTCTTC

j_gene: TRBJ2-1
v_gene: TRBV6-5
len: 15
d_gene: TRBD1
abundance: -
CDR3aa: CASSPRDRAVDEQFF
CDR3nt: TGTGCCAGCAGCCCGCGGGACAGGGCTGTAGATGAGCAGTTCTTC

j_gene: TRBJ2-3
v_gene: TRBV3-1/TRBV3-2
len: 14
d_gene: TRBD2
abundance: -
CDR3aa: CASSLLGGGDTQYF
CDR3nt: TGTGCCAGCAGCCTGCTCGGGGGGGGAGATACGCAGTATTTT

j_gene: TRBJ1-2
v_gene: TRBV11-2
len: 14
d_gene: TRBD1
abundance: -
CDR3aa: CASSLGQGLYGYTF
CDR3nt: TGTGCCAGCAGCTTGGGACAGGGATTGTACGGCTACACCTTC

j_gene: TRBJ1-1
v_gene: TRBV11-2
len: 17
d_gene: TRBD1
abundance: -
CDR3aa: CASSFLGTGISRAEAFF
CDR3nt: TGTGCCAGCAGCTTCTTGGGGACAGGGATCTCTCGTGCTGAAGCTTTCTTT

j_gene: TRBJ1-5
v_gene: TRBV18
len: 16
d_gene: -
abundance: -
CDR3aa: CASSPPEAGSNQPQHF
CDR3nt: TGTGCCAGCTCACCACCTGAGGCAGGGAGCAATCAGCCCCAGCATTTT

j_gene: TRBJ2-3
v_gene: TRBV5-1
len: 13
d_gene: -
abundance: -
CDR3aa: CASSLASTDTQYF
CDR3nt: TGCGCCAGCAGCTTAGCTAGCACAGATACGCAGTATTTT

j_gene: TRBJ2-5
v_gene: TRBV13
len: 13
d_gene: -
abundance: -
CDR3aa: CASSLVAVETQYF
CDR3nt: TGTGCCAGCAGCTTAGTGGCGGTTGAGACCCAGTACTTC

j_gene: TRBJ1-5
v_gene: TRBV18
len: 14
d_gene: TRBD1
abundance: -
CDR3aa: CASSTGTVNQPQHF
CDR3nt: TGTGCCAGCTCAACCGGGACAGTCAATCAGCCCCAGCATTTT

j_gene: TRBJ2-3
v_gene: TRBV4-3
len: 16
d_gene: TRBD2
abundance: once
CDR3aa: CASSTHGGAATDTQYF
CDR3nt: TGCGCCAGCAGCACTCACGGGGGGGCGGCAACAGATACGCAGTATTTT

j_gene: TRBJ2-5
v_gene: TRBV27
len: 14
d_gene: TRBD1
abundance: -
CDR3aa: CASSLRTGEETQYF
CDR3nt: TGTGCCAGCAGTCTTCGGACAGGGGAAGAGACCCAGTACTTC

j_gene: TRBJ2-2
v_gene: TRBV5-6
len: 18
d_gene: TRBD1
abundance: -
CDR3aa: CASSRSPGQPFNTGELFF
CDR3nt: TGTGCCAGCAGTCGATCTCCGGGACAGCCCTTTAACACCGGGGAGCTGTTTTTT

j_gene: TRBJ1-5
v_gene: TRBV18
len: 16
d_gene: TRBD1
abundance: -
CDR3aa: CASSRGQGKGNQPQHF
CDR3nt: TGTGCCAGCTCCCGGGGACAGGGGAAGGGCAATCAGCCCCAGCATTTT

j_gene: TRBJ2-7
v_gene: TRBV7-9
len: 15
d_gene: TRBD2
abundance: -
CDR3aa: CASSLAGDKPYEQYF
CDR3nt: TGTGCCAGCAGTCTAGCGGGGGACAAGCCCTACGAGCAGTACTTC

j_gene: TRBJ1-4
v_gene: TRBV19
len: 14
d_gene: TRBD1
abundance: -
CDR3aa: CASSDRATNEKLFF
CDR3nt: TGTGCCAGTAGTGACAGGGCAACTAATGAAAAACTGTTTTTT

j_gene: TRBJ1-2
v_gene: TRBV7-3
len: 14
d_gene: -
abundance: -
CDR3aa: CASSPTTGNYGYTF
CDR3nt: TGTGCCAGCAGCCCAACTACAGGGAACTATGGCTACACCTTC

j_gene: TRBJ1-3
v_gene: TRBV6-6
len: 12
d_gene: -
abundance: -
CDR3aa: CASRAGGNTIYF
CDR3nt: TGTGCCAGCAGGGCAGGGGGAAACACCATATATTTT

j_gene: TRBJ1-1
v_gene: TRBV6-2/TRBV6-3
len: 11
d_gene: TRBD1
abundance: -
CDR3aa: CASSARGRAFF
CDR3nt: TGTGCCAGCAGTGCCAGGGGGCGAGCTTTCTTT

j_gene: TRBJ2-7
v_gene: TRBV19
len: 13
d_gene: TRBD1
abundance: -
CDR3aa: CASSPGQGVAQYF
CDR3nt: TGTGCCAGTAGCCCGGGACAGGGCGTCGCGCAGTACTTC

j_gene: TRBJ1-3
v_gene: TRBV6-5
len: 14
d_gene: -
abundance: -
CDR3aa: CASNPTGSGNTIYF
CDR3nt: TGTGCCAGCAATCCCACGGGCTCTGGAAACACCATATATTTT

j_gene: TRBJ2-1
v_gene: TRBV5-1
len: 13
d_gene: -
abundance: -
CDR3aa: CASSHVTRNEQFF
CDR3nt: TGCGCCAGCAGCCATGTCACACGCAATGAGCAGTTCTTC

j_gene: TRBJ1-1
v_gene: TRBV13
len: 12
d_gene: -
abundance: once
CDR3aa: CASSQQGMGAFF
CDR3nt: TGTGCCAGCAGCCAACAGGGCATGGGAGCTTTCTTT

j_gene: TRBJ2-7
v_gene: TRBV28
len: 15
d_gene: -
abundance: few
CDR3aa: CASSLPKGPAYEQYF
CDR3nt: TGTGCCAGCAGTTTGCCCAAGGGGCCAGCCTACGAGCAGTACTTC

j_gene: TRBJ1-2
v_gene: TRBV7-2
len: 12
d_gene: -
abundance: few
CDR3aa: CASSLEIRGYTF
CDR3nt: TGTGCCAGCAGCTTGGAGATTCGGGGCTACACCTTC

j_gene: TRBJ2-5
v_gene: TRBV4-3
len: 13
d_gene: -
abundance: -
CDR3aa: CASSPRSGSTQYF
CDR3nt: TGCGCCAGCTCCCCCCGCTCAGGGTCGACCCAGTACTTC

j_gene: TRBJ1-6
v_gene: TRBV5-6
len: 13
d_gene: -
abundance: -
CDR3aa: CASSFTGNSPLHF
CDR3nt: TGTGCCAGCAGCTTCACAGGGAATTCACCCCTCCACTTT

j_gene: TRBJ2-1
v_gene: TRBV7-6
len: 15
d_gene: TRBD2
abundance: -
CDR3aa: CASSLASSGGDEQFF
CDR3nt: TGTGCCAGCAGCTTAGCGTCTAGCGGGGGAGATGAGCAGTTCTTC

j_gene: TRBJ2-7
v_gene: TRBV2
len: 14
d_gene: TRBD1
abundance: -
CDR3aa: CASTTRQGAYEQYF
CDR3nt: TGTGCCAGCACTACGAGGCAGGGGGCGTACGAGCAGTACTTC

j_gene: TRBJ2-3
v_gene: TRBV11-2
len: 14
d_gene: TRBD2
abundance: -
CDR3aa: CASRASGSTDTQYF
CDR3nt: TGTGCCAGCAGGGCTAGCGGAAGCACAGATACGCAGTATTTT

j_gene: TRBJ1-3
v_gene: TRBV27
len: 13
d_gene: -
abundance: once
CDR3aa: CASSSRRGNTIYF
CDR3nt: TGTGCCAGCAGTTCCAGGAGGGGAAACACCATATATTTT

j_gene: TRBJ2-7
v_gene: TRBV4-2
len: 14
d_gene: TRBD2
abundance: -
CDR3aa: CASSHGTSGLEQYF
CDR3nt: TGTGCCAGCAGCCACGGGACTAGCGGACTGGAGCAGTACTTC

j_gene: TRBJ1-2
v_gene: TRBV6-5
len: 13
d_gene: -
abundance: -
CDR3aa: CASSHGTSYGYTF
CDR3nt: TGTGCCAGCAGTCACGGGACATCCTATGGCTACACCTTC

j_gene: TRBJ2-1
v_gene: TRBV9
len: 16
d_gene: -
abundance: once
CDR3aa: CASSVGGGGRYNEQFF
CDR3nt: TGTGCCAGCAGCGTAGGCGGCGGGGGCCGATACAATGAGCAGTTCTTC

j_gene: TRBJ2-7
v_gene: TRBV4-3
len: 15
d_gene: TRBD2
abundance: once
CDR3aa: CASSQGTSGNYEQYF
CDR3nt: TGCGCCAGCAGCCAGGGGACTAGCGGAAATTACGAGCAGTACTTC

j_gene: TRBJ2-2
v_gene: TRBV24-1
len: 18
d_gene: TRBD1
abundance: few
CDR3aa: CATSDFGGTGIDTGELFF
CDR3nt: TGTGCCACCAGTGATTTCGGGGGGACAGGGATCGACACCGGGGAGCTGTTTTTT

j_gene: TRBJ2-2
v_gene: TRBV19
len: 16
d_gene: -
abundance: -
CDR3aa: CASTIQGRGNTGELFF
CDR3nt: TGTGCCAGTACCATCCAGGGGAGGGGGAACACCGGGGAGCTGTTTTTT

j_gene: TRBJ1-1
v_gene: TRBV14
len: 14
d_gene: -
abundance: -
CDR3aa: CASSQVRGNTEAFF
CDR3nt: TGTGCCAGCAGCCAAGTAAGGGGAAACACTGAAGCTTTCTTT

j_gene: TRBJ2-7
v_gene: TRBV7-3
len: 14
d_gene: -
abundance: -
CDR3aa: CASSFGQGPYEQYF
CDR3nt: TGTGCCAGCAGCTTTGGGCAGGGTCCCTACGAGCAGTACTTC

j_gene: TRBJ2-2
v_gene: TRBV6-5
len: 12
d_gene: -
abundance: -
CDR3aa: CASSWEAGELFF
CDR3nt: TGTGCCAGCAGTTGGGAGGCCGGGGAGCTGTTTTTT

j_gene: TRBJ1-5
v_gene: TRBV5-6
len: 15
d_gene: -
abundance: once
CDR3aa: CASSLATGSFGPQHF
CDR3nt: TGTGCCAGCAGCTTGGCTACAGGGTCTTTCGGGCCCCAGCATTTT

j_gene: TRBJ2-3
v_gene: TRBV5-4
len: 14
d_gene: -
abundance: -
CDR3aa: CASSPGALTDTQYF
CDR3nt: TGTGCCAGCAGCCCAGGGGCTCTCACAGATACGCAGTATTTT

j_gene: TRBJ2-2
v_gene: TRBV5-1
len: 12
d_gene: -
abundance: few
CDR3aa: CASSFGFGELFF
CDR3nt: TGCGCCAGCAGCTTCGGTTTCGGGGAGCTGTTTTTT

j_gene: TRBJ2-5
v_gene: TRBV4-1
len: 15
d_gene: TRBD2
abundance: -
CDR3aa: CASSLSGGEQETQYF
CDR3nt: TGCGCCAGCAGCTTAAGCGGGGGGGAACAAGAGACCCAGTACTTC

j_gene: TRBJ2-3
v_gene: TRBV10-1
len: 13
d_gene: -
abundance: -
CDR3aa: CASRGQGTDTQYF
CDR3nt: TGCGCCAGCAGAGGACAAGGCACAGATACGCAGTATTTT

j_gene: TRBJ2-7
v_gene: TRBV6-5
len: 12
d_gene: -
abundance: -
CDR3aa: CASTLTLRQQYF
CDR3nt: TGTGCCAGCACTCTGACTCTTCGACAGCAGTACTTC

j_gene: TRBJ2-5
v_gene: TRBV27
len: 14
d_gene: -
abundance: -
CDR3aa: CASGRTGYQETQYF
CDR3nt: TGTGCCAGCGGAAGGACGGGGTACCAAGAGACCCAGTACTTC

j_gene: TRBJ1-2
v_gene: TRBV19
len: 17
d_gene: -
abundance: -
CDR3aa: CASNQRTDTRTNYGYTF
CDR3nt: TGTGCCAGTAACCAACGGACGGACACCCGAACGAACTATGGCTACACCTTC

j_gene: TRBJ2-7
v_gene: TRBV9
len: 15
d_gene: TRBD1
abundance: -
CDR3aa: CASSERVGQGYEQYF
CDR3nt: TGTGCCAGCAGCGAAAGGGTGGGACAGGGGTACGAGCAGTACTTC

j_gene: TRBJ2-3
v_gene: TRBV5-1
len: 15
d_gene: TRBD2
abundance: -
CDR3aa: CASGQRGTSTDTQYF
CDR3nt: TGCGCCAGCGGGCAGCGGGGGACTAGCACAGATACGCAGTATTTT

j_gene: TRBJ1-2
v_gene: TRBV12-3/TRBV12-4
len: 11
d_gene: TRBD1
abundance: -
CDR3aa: CASTTGDGYTF
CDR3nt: TGTGCCAGCACCACAGGGGACGGCTACACCTTC

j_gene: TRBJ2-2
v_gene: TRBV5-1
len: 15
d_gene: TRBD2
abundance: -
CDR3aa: CASSLTSGDTGELFF
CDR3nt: TGCGCCAGCAGCTTGACTAGCGGGGACACCGGGGAGCTGTTTTTT

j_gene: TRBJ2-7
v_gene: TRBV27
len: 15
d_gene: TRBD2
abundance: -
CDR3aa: CASSLAGGNSYEQYF
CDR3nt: TGTGCCAGCAGCTTAGCGGGGGGGAACTCCTACGAGCAGTACTTC

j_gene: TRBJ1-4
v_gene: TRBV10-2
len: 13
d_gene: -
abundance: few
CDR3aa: CASSESSRGKLFF
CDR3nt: TGCGCCAGCAGTGAGTCGAGTCGGGGGAAACTGTTTTTT

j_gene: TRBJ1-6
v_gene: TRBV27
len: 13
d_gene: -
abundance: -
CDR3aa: CATARQDNSPLHF
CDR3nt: TGTGCCACTGCTCGACAGGACAATTCACCCCTCCACTTT